The T cell receptor beta chain under discussion was sequenced for a study of response to subunit inactivated influenza vaccine. There are 14 residues in the CDR3. The germline V gene encodes CDR1 SQVTM and CDR2 ANQGSEA. J was trimmed by 5 bases and V by 1 base; bases with no gene match: 5. MiXCR, applied by TCRdb to the RT-PCR reads, yields one record per CDR3 protein. There are almost 600,000 distinct CDR3 sequences in the sample; less than 15% occur only once, and more than 9.5% lies in the top ten. Points from the study as a whole: After each seasonal influenza vaccination, few new T cells are recruited, the authors suggested.

At least ten counts were recorded for this clonotype. Its antigen is not known. This chain links TRBV29-1 with TRBJ2-4, with 7 positions matching TRBD2. The clonotype originates from a man in his fifties who received an inactivated influenza vaccine. The input for sequencing was PBMCs from blood, taken 11 to 12 days after vaccination. CDR3 in amino acids: CSVEVQAGENIQYF. The CDR3 DNA is TGCAGCGTTGAAGTCCAGGCGGGAGAAAACATTCAGTACTTC.